This T cell receptor beta chain was sequenced during a study of post-analysis software for immune sequencing data. Study background: Secondary progressive, relapsing-remitting and progressive-relapsing multiple sclerosis were among the included disease courses.

Comments on this clonotype: As yet, its antigen is unknown.

Study conclusions and caveats: A few TRBV segments occurring more often in patients than controls included TRBV5-6, TRBV5-1 and TRBV20-1.

Trimming cost V 0 bases and J 14 bases, with 15 bases left between them. CDR3 length equals 13 residues. Unique-molecular-identifier-tagged TCR beta cDNA libraries were used. Via MiXCR, TCRdb re-called the PCR reads, giving one row per CDR3 protein. The sample lists about 680,000 distinct CDR3 sequences; roughly three fifths were seen once. The chain carries TRBV12-3 or TRBV12-4 and TRBJ2-3; D might be TRBD2 (6 bases). Sequencing was performed on blood. The TCR originated in a girl aged 2-10 years with multiple sclerosis. Written as DNA, the CDR3 is TGTGCCAGCAGTTTAGCGGAGGGCGGGACTCTGTATTTT. Amino acids: CASSLAEGGTLYF.